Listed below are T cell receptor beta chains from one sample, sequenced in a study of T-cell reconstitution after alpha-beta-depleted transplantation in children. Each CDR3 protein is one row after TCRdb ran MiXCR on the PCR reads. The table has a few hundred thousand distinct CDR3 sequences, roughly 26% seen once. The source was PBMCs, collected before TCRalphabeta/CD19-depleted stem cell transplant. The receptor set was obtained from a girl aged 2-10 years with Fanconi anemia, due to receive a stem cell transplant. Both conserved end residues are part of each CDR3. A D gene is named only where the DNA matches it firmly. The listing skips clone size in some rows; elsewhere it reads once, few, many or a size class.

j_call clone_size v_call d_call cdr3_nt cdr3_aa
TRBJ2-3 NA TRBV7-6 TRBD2 TGTGCCAGCAGCACTACGGGACTAGCGGGCATCACAGATACGCAGTATTTT CASSTTGLAGITDTQYF
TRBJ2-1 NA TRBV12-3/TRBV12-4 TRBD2 TGTGCCAGCAGATTTAGCGGGGGGCCCTACAATGAGCAGTTCTTC CASRFSGGPYNEQFF
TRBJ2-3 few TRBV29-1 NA TGCAGCGTTGAAGAGAAGGGTGGAGGGACAGATACGCAGTATTTT CSVEEKGGGTDTQYF
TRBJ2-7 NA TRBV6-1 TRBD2 TGTGCCAGCACCCGCGGGACTAGCGGGAGAATCACGCCCTACGAGCAGTACTTC CASTRGTSGRITPYEQYF
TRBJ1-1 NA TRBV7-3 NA TGTGCCACCCCCCGAATGGGGGTTCTCGGCCCTGAAGCTTTCTTT CATPRMGVLGPEAFF
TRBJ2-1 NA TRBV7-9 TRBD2 TGTGCCAGCAGCTTAAAGCTCCGGGGGGATGAGCAGTTCTTC CASSLKLRGDEQFF
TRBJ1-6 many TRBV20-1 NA TGCAGTGCTAGGAAGGAGACAGAAGCCTATAATTCACCCCTCCACTTT CSARKETEAYNSPLHF
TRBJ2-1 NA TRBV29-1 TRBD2 TGCAGCGGGGGACTAGCGGGGCCGATTGAGCAGTTCTTC CSGGLAGPIEQFF
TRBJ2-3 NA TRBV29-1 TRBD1 TGCAGCGTCGAGGGGGCCCTCACAGATACGCAGTATTTT CSVEGALTDTQYF
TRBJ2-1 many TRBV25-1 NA TGTGCCAGCAGTGAATCGGTGGACAATGAGCAGTTCTTC CASSESVDNEQFF
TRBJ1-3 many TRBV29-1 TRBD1 TGCAGCGCTGCCCTCGGGACAGGTGGTAACACCATATATTTT CSAALGTGGNTIYF
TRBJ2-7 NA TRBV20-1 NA TGCAGTGCTAGGTTGACTAGTCCTGTGCGCGAGCAGTACTTC CSARLTSPVREQYF
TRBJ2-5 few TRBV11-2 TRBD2 TGTGCCAGCAGCTTTATCCCTGTAGGGACTAGCGGGGTTGAGACCCAGTACTTC CASSFIPVGTSGVETQYF
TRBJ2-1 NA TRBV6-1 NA TGTGCCAGCAGTCCTTCGACAGTTAATGAGCAGTTCTTC CASSPSTVNEQFF
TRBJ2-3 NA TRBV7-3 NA TGTGCCAGCAGCCCGCAGGGAGTGAGGGCCACAGATACGCAGTATTTT CASSPQGVRATDTQYF
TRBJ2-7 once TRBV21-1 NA TGTGCCAGCAGCGACCGGGACAGCTACGAGCAGTACTTC CASSDRDSYEQYF
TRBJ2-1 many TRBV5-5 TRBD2 TGTGCCAGCAGCCAGCTGACTAGCGGGGCGGGTCATGAGCAGTTCTTC CASSQLTSGAGHEQFF
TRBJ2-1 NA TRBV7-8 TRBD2 TGTGCCAGCAGCTTAGAGGGACTAGCGGCCAATGAGCAGTTCTTC CASSLEGLAANEQFF
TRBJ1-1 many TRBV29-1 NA TGCAGCGTTCGCCCCGGGGGGAGCACTGAAGCTTTCTTT CSVRPGGSTEAFF
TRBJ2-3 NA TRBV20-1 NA TGCAGTGCTAGTGTGGGGAGCACAGATACGCAGTATTTT CSASVGSTDTQYF
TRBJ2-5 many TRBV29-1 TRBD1 TGCAGCGTTGTGACAGGGCAGGAGACCCAGTACTTC CSVVTGQETQYF
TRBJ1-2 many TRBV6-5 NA TGTGCCAGCAGTTACTCACCGAAGTTAATCTATGGCTACACCTTC CASSYSPKLIYGYTF
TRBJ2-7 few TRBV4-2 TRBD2 TGTGCCAGCAGCCACTTAGGACTAGAATCCTACGAGCAGTACTTC CASSHLGLESYEQYF
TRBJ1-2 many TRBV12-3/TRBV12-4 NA TGTGCCAGCAGTTTCCATCCGGAAGGCTATGGCTACACCTTC CASSFHPEGYGYTF
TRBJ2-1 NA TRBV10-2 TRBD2 TGCGCCAGCAAAGCAAGCGGGGGGTACAATGAGCAGTTCTTC CASKASGGYNEQFF
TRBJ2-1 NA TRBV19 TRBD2 TGTGCCAGTACTCTCAATCCCCCTAGCGGGAGAAATGAGCAGTTCTTC CASTLNPPSGRNEQFF
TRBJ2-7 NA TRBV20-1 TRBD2 TGCAGTGCAGGGGTTAATGGACTAGCGGGGAAGGGAGAGCAGTACTTC CSAGVNGLAGKGEQYF
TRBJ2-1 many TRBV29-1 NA TGCAGCGTTGGGTTCTACAATGAGCAGTTCTTC CSVGFYNEQFF
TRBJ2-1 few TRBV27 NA TGTGCCAGCAGTTACAGGGGGGGTAGGTCCTACAATGAGCAGTTCTTC CASSYRGGRSYNEQFF
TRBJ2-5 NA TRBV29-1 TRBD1 TGCAGCGTTGATAGGGGACAGGCACCGAGCGAGACCCAGTACTTC CSVDRGQAPSETQYF
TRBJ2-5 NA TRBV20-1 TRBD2 TGCAGTGTTTCGAACGGACTAGCGGGACAAGAGACCCAGTACTTC CSVSNGLAGQETQYF